Below are 2 T cell receptor beta chains sequenced from a single sample in a study of blood T cell repertoires in COVID-19. The assay was immunoSEQ multiplex PCR, and TCRdb's table has in-frame clones only and misses some. The sample has roughly 290,000 clones; 87% are singletons. The sample consisted of PBMCs or T cells enriched from blood (not recorded which). These receptors were taken from a woman in her thirties or forties who had recovered from COVID-19.

This chain connects TRBV6-2 or TRBV6-3 to TRBJ2-1; D not certain. V was trimmed by 2 bases and J by 5 bases, leaving 10 bases between them. Germline lookup yields CDR1 MNHEY and CDR2 SVGEGT. The CDR3 contains 14 residues. CDR3 DNA: TGTGCCAGCAGTTACGAACAGCACCACAATGAGCAGTTCTTC. Protein: CASSYEQHHNEQFF.

V gene TRBV28 combines with J gene TRBJ1-5; D ambiguous. There are 15 residues in the CDR3. Germline CDR1 is MDHEN and CDR2 is SYDVKM. Between the trimmed V and J ends, which lost 4 bases and 2 bases, there was a span of 12 bases. CDR3 coding DNA: TGTGCCAGCAGTTCGGCGGGGTCGGGCAATCAGCCCCAGCATTTT. It is translated as CASSSAGSGNQPQHF.